This T cell receptor beta chain was recorded in a study of blood T cell repertoires in COVID-19. Overall study: Researchers got acute and convalescent COVID-19 samples from the United States, Italy and Spain. Sources were T cells, B-cell-depleted T cells, or PBMCs; the material itself was cDNA or gDNA.

Per the authors' pipeline: Cell counts per sample came from amplifying reference gene primers. TCRdb keeps only in-frame clones here, not all; method: immunoSEQ multiplex PCR. V and J calls and clone size are those listed in that table; D and trimming were worked out from the DNA. The data contain about 83,000 clones, roughly 85% of them singletons. CDR3 size: 15 residues. V was trimmed by 5 bases and J by 1 base, leaving 12 bases between them. Germline V CDR1 and CDR2: MNHEY, SVGAGI. Sequenced input: peripheral blood. The TCR sequence derives from a man aged 55 to 70 with acute or convalescent COVID-19. The V and J genes are TRBV6-5 and TRBJ1-5; tentatively, D is TRBD1 (6 bases). Here the CDR3 reads CASSRGGLSNQPQHF. CDR3 in DNA: TGTGCCAGCAGTCGAGGGGGTTTAAGCAATCAGCCCCAGCATTTT.